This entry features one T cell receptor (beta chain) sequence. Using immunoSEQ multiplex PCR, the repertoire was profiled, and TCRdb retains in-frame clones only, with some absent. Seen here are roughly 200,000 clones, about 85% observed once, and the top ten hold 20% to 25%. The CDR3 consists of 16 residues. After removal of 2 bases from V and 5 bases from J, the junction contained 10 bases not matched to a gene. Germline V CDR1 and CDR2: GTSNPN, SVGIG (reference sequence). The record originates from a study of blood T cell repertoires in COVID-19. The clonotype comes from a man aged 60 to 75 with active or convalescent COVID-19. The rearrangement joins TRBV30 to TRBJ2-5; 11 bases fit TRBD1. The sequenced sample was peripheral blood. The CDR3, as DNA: TGTGCCTGGAGTCTTCACGGGACAGGGGGGATGGAGACCCAGTACTTC. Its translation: CAWSLHGTGGMETQYF.